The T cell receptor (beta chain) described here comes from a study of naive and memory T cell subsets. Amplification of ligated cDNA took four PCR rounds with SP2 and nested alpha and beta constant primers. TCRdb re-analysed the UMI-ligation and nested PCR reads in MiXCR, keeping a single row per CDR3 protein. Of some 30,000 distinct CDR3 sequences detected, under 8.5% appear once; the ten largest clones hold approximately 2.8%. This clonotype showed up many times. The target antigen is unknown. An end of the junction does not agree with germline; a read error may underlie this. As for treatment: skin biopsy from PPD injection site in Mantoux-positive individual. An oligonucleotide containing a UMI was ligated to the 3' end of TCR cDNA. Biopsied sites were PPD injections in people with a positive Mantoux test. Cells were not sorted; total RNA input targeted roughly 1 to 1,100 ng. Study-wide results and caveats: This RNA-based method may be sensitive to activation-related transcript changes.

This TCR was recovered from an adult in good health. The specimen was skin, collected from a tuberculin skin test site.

The CDR3 protein is CAGSPGQGNENYGYTF. The CDR3 DNA reads TGTGCCGGCAGTCCGGGACAGGGGAACGAGAACTATGGCTACACCTTC. V and J are TRBV12-3 or TRBV12-4 and TRBJ1-2, with 10 nucleotides matching TRBD1. The CDR3 is made up of 16 amino acids.